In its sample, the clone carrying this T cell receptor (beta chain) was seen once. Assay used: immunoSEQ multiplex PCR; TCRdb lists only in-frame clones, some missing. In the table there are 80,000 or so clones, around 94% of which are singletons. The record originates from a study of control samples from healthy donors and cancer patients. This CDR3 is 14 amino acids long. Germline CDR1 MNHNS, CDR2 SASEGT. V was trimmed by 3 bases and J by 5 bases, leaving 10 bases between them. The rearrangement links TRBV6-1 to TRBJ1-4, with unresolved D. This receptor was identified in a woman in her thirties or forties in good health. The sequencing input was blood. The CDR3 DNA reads TGTGCCAGCAGTGACCGTTCCTGGAATGAAAAACTGTTTTTT. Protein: CASSDRSWNEKLFF.